This T cell receptor (beta chain) was sequenced for a study of CD8+CD57+ T cells in acquired aplastic anemia. Study background: The mean DNA yield obtained from sorted CD4+ and CD8+ cells came to 3 to 4 ug. Notes on the study in general: The study identified twenty-nine CD8+ CDR3 sequences shared by patients and controls.

Sequenced patients had shown CD8+CD57+ cell expansion by flow cytometry. The patients, all of them, had severe acquired aplastic anemia. Patients were treatment-naive when blood was sampled. The use of genomic DNA as template underpinned the TCR beta VDJ and CDR3 profiling. TCRdb fed the reads into MiXCR, producing one record per CDR3 protein. The profile covers about 120,000 distinct CDR3 sequences, with 45% to 60% appearing a single time and about 31% taken by the ten largest. With regard to this clonotype: Its matching antigen is unknown.

CDR3 length: 14 residues. Germline V lookup: CDR1 MDHEN, CDR2 SYDVKM. The junction had 5 bases not matched to a gene; V was cut back by 5 bases and J by 3 bases. This sequence joins TRBV28 and TRBJ1-1; 8 bases agree with TRBD1. The sequenced sample was sorted CD4+, CD8+, or CD8+CD57+ T cells (not recorded which) from PBMCs. This TCR was sampled from a human donor with aplastic anemia. CDR3 nucleotide sequence: TGTGCCAGCAGTCCCGGACAGGGATACACTGAAGCTTTCTTT. This encodes CASSPGQGYTEAFF. The full variable domain, with the rest looked up from reference TRBV28 and TRBJ1-1, is DVKVTQSSRYLVKRTGEKVFLECVQDMDHENMFWYRQDPGLGLRLIYFSYDVKMKEKGDIPEGYSVSREKKERFSLILESASTNQTSMYLCASSPGQGYTEAFFGQGTRLTVV.